The following is a TCR beta chain sequence with its context. This entry comes from a study of beta chain features in type 1 diabetes. Study in general: The examined sorted cells totaled under 120 million across samples.

Germline CDR1 is MNHNS and CDR2 is SASEGT. Trimming took off 6 bases at V and 10 bases at J, with 19 bases between the two ends. CDR3 size: 14 residues. Sampling consisted of one heparinised blood draw per donor, averaging about 116 mL. A sort by CD45RO/CCR7/CD25/CD127/CD95/CD27 yielded CD4+ naive, central memory, regulatory and stem cell-like memory cells. cDNA synthesis used the whole RNA isolate, giving expressed TCRB sequences. The assay was immunoSEQ multiplex PCR, and TCRdb's table has in-frame clones only and misses some. Of 35,000 to 45,000 clones listed, roughly two thirds were seen once; the top ten hold over 2%.

V and J are TRBV6-1 and TRBJ2-1; tentatively, D is TRBD2 (6 bases). Sequencing input: Tregs from blood. This TCR derives from a woman in her twenties or thirties in good health. The CDR3 DNA is TGTGCCAGCAGACCCGCGCTCTCGGGGGTGGAGCAGTTCTTC. Protein: CASRPALSGVEQFF.